These T cell receptor beta chains were read from a single sample in a study of Ad26.COV2.S vaccination and SARS-CoV-2 variants. Assay used: immunoSEQ multiplex PCR; TCRdb lists only in-frame clones, some missing. The sample records 430,000 or so clones, 90% being singletons. Sample: peripheral blood, taken in a trial of Ad26.COV2.S vaccine versus placebo. The receptor set was obtained from a person aged 18-60 years who received the Ad26.COV2.S COVID-19 vaccine or a placebo. Both conserved end residues are part of each CDR3. The D gene is left open where the match is weak. Clone sizes are given selectively: once, few, many, or a class where the clone is expanded.

TRBJ2-4 | . | TRBD2 | TRBV15 | CATSREGLALLAKNIQYF | TGTGCCACCAGCAGAGAGGGACTAGCGCTACTAGCCAAAAACATTCAGTACTTC
TRBJ1-3 | . | . | TRBV30 | CAWSATGFWDTIYF | TGTGCCTGGAGTGCTACAGGGTTTTGGGACACCATATATTTT
TRBJ2-7 | . | . | TRBV14 | CASSPQGYEQYF | TGTGCCAGCAGCCCGCAGGGCTACGAGCAGTACTTC
TRBJ2-7 | . | TRBD1 | TRBV6-5 | CASTPGTGVFDEQYF | TGTGCCAGCACCCCCGGGACAGGGGTTTTTGACGAGCAGTACTTC
TRBJ2-1 | . | TRBD2 | TRBV5-1 | CASSSSGLAEVNEQFF | TGCGCCAGCAGCAGCTCGGGACTAGCGGAGGTCAATGAGCAGTTCTTC
TRBJ1-1 | . | TRBD1 | TRBV11-2 | CASSPGRQGRYTEAFF | TGTGCCAGCAGCCCAGGAAGACAGGGACGGTACACTGAAGCTTTCTTT
TRBJ2-5 | . | . | TRBV10-3 | CAISESKGLSETQYF | TGTGCCATCAGTGAGTCTAAGGGGTTATCGGAGACCCAGTACTTC
TRBJ2-7 | few | . | TRBV24-1 | CATSDLGRDGSSYEQYF | TGTGCCACCAGTGATTTAGGCCGGGACGGCAGCTCCTACGAGCAGTACTTC
TRBJ2-7 | . | . | TRBV5-1 | CASSATQENEQYF | TGCGCCAGCAGCGCGACTCAGGAAAACGAGCAGTACTTC
TRBJ2-7 | . | TRBD1 | TRBV2 | CASMGEIGGQGTYEQYF | TGTGCCAGCATGGGAGAGATTGGGGGACAGGGAACCTACGAGCAGTACTTC
TRBJ2-5 | . | . | TRBV7-2 | CASSSVPGRGEETQYF | TGTGCCAGCAGCTCGGTCCCTGGGAGAGGGGAAGAGACCCAGTACTTC
TRBJ2-1 | . | TRBD2 | TRBV14 | CASSYRTSGEQFF | TGTGCCAGCAGCTATCGGACTAGCGGGGAGCAGTTCTTC
TRBJ1-3 | . | TRBD1 | TRBV7-2 | CASSLGQGDTIYF | TGTGCCAGCAGCTTGGGACAGGGTGACACCATATATTTT
TRBJ2-5 | . | . | TRBV20-1 | CSAAQETQYF | TGCAGTGCTGCTCAAGAGACCCAGTACTTC
TRBJ2-7 | . | . | TRBV13 | CASSWGSYEQYF | TGTGCCAGCAGCTGGGGCTCCTACGAGCAGTACTTC
TRBJ1-1 | . | TRBD1 | TRBV6-5 | CAIGTAKGTEAFF | TGTGCCATCGGGACAGCAAAAGGGACTGAAGCTTTCTTT
TRBJ2-6 | . | . | TRBV27 | CASSLSGSPGANVLTF | TGTGCCAGCAGTTTGTCAGGGAGTCCTGGGGCCAACGTCCTGACTTTC
TRBJ2-7 | . | . | TRBV4-3 | CASSQVRDPAYEQYF | TGCGCCAGCAGCCAAGTCCGGGACCCAGCCTACGAGCAGTACTTC
TRBJ2-1 | . | TRBD1 | TRBV4-1 | CASSRDSLGNEQFF | TGCGCCAGCAGCCGGGACAGCTTGGGGAATGAGCAGTTCTTC
TRBJ2-5 | . | . | TRBV7-7 | CASSLDGGQETQYF | TGTGCTAGCAGCTTGGACGGAGGGCAAGAGACCCAGTACTTC
TRBJ2-3 | . | . | TRBV7-2 | CASTRTGGPDTQYF | TGTGCCAGCACTCGGACTGGGGGGCCAGATACGCAGTATTTT
TRBJ1-5 | . | . | TRBV6-2/TRBV6-3 | CASSRFGQPQHF | TGTGCCAGCAGCAGGTTTGGACAGCCCCAGCATTTT
TRBJ2-2 | . | . | TRBV29-1 | CSVVGWTGELFF | TGCAGCGTTGTGGGGTGGACCGGGGAGCTGTTTTTT
TRBJ1-2 | few | . | TRBV6-6 | CASSYESSSSGYTF | TGTGCCAGCAGTTACGAGTCATCTAGCTCCGGCTACACCTTC
TRBJ2-1 | . | . | TRBV5-8 | CASSPDSYNEQFF | TGTGCCAGCAGCCCGGACAGCTACAATGAGCAGTTCTTC
TRBJ2-7 | . | TRBD2 | TRBV7-2 | CASSLELADSYEQYF | TGTGCCAGCAGCTTAGAACTAGCGGACTCCTACGAGCAGTACTTC
TRBJ1-5 | . | . | TRBV28 | CASSSRHGQGGNQPQHF | TGTGCCAGCAGTTCCCGACACGGGCAGGGCGGAAATCAGCCCCAGCATTTT
TRBJ2-5 | . | TRBD2 | TRBV19 | CASSGTSGRGETQYF | TGTGCCAGTAGCGGGACTAGCGGGAGAGGAGAGACCCAGTACTTC
TRBJ2-2 | . | . | TRBV30 | CAWSQLRTGELFF | TGTGCCTGGAGCCAACTACGCACCGGGGAGCTGTTTTTT
TRBJ1-1 | . | . | TRBV5-6 | CASSSIGRGDTEAFF | TGTGCCAGCAGCTCTATTGGGAGAGGGGACACTGAAGCTTTCTTT
TRBJ2-2 | . | . | TRBV12-3/TRBV12-4 | CASSPGPGELFF | TGTGCCAGCAGTCCAGGTCCCGGGGAGCTGTTTTTT
TRBJ1-1 | . | . | TRBV3-1/TRBV3-2 | CASSQVRPHSEAFF | TGTGCCAGCAGCCAAGTTCGTCCTCACTCTGAAGCTTTCTTT
TRBJ2-2 | . | . | TRBV30 | CAAAEGNTGELFF | TGTGCCGCGGCAGAGGGGAACACCGGGGAGCTGTTTTTT
TRBJ2-1 | . | TRBD2 | TRBV7-9 | CASSPGLAGASGDEQFF | TGTGCCAGCAGCCCGGGACTAGCGGGAGCCTCGGGGGATGAGCAGTTCTTC
TRBJ1-2 | . | . | TRBV5-1 | CASSLGGLGYGYTF | TGCGCCAGCAGCCTCGGGGGGCTAGGCTATGGCTACACCTTC
TRBJ1-1 | . | . | TRBV28 | CASSLDGLEAFF | TGTGCCAGCAGTTTGGACGGACTTGAAGCTTTCTTT
TRBJ2-3 | . | . | TRBV7-9 | CASRMGNGGRTDTQYF | TGTGCCAGCAGGATGGGCAACGGGGGCCGCACAGATACGCAGTATTTT
TRBJ1-4 | . | . | TRBV19 | CASAEIATNEKLFF | TGTGCTTCGGCGGAAATAGCAACTAATGAAAAACTGTTTTTT
TRBJ2-2 | once | . | TRBV19 | CASSKGQITGELFF | TGTGCCAGTAGTAAAGGACAGATAACCGGGGAGCTGTTTTTT
TRBJ2-2 | . | . | TRBV7-9 | CASSYVRGELFF | TGTGCCAGCAGCTATGTTCGAGGGGAGCTGTTTTTT
TRBJ1-5 | . | TRBD1 | TRBV7-2 | CASSVVGQGHQPQHF | TGTGCCAGCAGCGTAGTCGGACAGGGGCATCAGCCCCAGCATTTT
TRBJ2-3 | . | TRBD2 | TRBV7-3 | CASSPFLAGGEDTQYF | TGTGCCAGCAGCCCGTTTCTAGCGGGAGGAGAAGATACGCAGTATTTT
TRBJ2-6 | . | . | TRBV4-3 | CASSQDLRASGANVLTF | TGCGCCAGCAGCCAAGATTTAAGGGCCTCTGGGGCCAACGTCCTGACTTTC
TRBJ2-1 | . | TRBD1 | TRBV29-1 | CSAPDRVWGNEQFF | TGCAGCGCTCCGGACAGGGTGTGGGGCAATGAGCAGTTCTTC
TRBJ2-5 | . | TRBD2 | TRBV7-9 | CASSRRTSGDQETQYF | TGTGCCAGCAGCCGACGGACTAGCGGGGACCAAGAGACCCAGTACTTC
TRBJ2-1 | . | TRBD2 | TRBV24-1 | CATSGHLAGSYNEQFF | TGTGCCACCAGTGGCCATCTAGCGGGTTCCTACAATGAGCAGTTCTTC
TRBJ1-2 | . | . | TRBV6-2/TRBV6-3 | CASSYSTLGPVTF | .
TRBJ2-7 | . | . | TRBV10-3 | CAISDTTQSSYEQYF | TGTGCCATCAGTGATACGACACAATCCTCCTACGAGCAGTACTTC
TRBJ1-6 | . | . | TRBV7-2 | CASSLALGRDNSPLHF | TGTGCCAGCAGCTTAGCGTTGGGGAGAGATAATTCACCCCTCCACTTT
TRBJ2-5 | many | . | TRBV7-9 | CASRPGLAFGETQYF | TGTGCCAGCCGACCGGGCCTCGCCTTCGGGGAGACCCAGTACTTC
TRBJ2-2 | . | . | TRBV19 | CASSRGSFTGELFF | TGTGCCAGTAGTAGGGGCAGCTTCACCGGGGAGCTGTTTTTT
TRBJ1-5 | once | . | TRBV6-5 | CASSSIRAQPQHF | TGTGCCAGCAGTTCTATTAGGGCCCAGCCCCAGCATTTT
TRBJ2-4 | . | TRBD2 | TRBV11-2 | CASSPGTSGKNIQYF | TGTGCCAGCAGCCCAGGGACTAGCGGGAAAAACATTCAGTACTTC
TRBJ2-2 | . | . | TRBV2 | CASTREENTGELFF | TGTGCCAGCACCAGGGAAGAGAACACCGGGGAGCTGTTTTTT
TRBJ1-5 | many | . | TRBV19 | CASNTGRSSNQPQHF | TGTGCCAGTAATACGGGACGGAGTAGCAATCAGCCCCAGCATTTT